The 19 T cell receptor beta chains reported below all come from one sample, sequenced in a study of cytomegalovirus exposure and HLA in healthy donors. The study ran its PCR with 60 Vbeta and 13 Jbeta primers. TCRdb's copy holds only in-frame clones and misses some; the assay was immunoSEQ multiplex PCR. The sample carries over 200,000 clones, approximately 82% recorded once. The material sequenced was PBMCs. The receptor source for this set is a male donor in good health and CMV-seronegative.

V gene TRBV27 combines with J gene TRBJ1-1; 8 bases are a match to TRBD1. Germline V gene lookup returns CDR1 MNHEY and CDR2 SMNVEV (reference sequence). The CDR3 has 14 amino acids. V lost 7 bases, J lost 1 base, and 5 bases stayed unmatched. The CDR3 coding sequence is TGTGCCAGCACCCTTGGGACAGGGAACACTGAAGCTTTCTTT. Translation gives CASTLGTGNTEAFF.

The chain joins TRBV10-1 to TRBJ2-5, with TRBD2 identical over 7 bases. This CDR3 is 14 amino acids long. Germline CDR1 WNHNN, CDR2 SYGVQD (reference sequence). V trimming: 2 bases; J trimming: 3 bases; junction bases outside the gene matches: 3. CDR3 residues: CASSEAGEEETQYF. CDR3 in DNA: TGCGCCAGCAGTGAGGCGGGGGAAGAAGAGACCCAGTACTTC.

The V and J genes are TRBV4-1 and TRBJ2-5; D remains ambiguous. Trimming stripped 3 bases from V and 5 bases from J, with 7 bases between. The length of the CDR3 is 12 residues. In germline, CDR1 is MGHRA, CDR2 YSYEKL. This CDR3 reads CASSHPGETQYF. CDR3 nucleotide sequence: TGCGCCAGCAGCCACCCCGGTGAGACCCAGTACTTC.

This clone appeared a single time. CDR3 nucleotides: TGTGCCAGCAGCTTAAAAGGAGCGGGCCCCTACGAGCAGTACTTC. This sequence encodes CASSLKGAGPYEQYF. The chain carries TRBV13 and TRBJ2-7; TRBD2 is a possible D gene (6 bases). The CDR3 sequence is 15 residues long. Trimming shortened V by 2 bases and J by 2 bases, and 13 bases separated the two germline ends. Per the germline V gene, CDR1 is PRHDT and CDR2 is FYEKMQ (reference sequence).

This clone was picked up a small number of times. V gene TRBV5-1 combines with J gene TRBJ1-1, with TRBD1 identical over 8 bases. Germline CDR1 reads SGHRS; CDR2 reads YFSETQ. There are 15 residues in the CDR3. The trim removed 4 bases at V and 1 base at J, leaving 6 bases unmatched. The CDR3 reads CASSVRGPRNTEAFF. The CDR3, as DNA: TGCGCCAGCAGCGTCAGGGGGCCTCGGAACACTGAAGCTTTCTTT.

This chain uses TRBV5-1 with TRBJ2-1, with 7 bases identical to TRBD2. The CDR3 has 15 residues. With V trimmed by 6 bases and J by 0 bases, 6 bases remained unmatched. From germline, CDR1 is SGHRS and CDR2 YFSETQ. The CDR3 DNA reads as TGCGCCAGCAAATGGGACTACTCCTCCTACAATGAGCAGTTCTTC. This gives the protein CASKWDYSSYNEQFF.

In DNA form, the CDR3 reads TGTGCCAGCAGTGCCAAAAGTAGCGGGGCCACCGGGGAGCTGTTTTTT. It codes for CASSAKSSGATGELFF. The chain joins TRBV6-1 to TRBJ2-2; 8 bases line up with TRBD2. Losses at the gene ends were 4 bases for V and 4 bases for J; bases not matched to a gene: 8. In germline, CDR1 is MNHNS, CDR2 SASEGT. CDR3 length equals 16 residues.

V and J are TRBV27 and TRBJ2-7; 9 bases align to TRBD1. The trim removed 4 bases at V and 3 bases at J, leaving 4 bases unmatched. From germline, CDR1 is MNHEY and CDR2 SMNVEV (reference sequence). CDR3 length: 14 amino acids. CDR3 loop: CASSSGQGHYEQYF. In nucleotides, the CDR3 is TGTGCCAGCAGTTCCGGACAGGGGCACTACGAGCAGTACTTC.

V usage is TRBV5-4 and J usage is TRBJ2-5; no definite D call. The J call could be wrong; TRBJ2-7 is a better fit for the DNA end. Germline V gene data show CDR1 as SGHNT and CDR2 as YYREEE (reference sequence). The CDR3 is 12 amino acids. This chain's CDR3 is CASSLGAYEQYF. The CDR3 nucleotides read TGTGCCAGCAGCTTGGGTGCTTACGAGCAGTACTTC.

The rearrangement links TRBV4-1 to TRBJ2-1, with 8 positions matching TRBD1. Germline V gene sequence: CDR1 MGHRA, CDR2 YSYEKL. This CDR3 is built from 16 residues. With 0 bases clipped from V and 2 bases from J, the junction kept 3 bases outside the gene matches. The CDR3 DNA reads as TGCGCCAGCAGCCAAGATATGGACAGGGCCTACAATGAGCAGTTCTTC. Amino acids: CASSQDMDRAYNEQFF.

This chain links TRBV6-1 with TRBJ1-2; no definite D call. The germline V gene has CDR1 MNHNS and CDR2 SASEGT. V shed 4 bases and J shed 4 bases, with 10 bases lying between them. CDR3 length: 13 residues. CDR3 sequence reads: CASSATGSYGYTF. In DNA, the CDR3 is TGTGCCAGCAGTGCTACCGGGAGCTATGGCTACACCTTC.

CDR3 sequence reads: CASRLAGGSTDTQYF. The CDR3 DNA follows: TGTGCCAGCCGACTAGCGGGAGGGAGCACAGATACGCAGTATTTT. J is TRBJ2-3 and V is TRBV27; 14 bases fit TRBD2. The CDR3 runs 15 residues. Germline V CDR1 and CDR2: MNHEY, SMNVEV (reference sequence). V dropped 8 bases and J dropped 0; count of bases not matched to a gene: 1.

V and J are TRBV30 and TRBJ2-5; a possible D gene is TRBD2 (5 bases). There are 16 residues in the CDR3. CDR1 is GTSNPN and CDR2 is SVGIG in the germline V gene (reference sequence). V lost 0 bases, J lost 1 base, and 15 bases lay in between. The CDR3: CAWSVWGSAFQETQYF. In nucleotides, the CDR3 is TGTGCCTGGAGTGTATGGGGTAGCGCATTCCAAGAGACCCAGTACTTC.

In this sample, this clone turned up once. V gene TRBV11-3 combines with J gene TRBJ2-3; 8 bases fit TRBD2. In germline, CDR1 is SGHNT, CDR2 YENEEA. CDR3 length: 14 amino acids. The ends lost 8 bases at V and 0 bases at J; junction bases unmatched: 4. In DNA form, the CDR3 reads TGTGCCAGCGGAACGGGAGGGAGCACAGATACGCAGTATTTT. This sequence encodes CASGTGGSTDTQYF.

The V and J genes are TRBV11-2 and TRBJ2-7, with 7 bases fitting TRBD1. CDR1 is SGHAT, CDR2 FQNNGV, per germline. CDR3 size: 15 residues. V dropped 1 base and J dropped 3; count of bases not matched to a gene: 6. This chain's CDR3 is CASSLGAGGGYEQYF. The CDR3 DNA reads TGTGCCAGCAGCTTAGGGGCAGGGGGTGGCTACGAGCAGTACTTC.

The DNA of the CDR3 is TGTGCCAGCACTCCTCGGACTAGCGGGGTTAATGAGCAGTTCTTC. The encoded protein is CASTPRTSGVNEQFF. The chain carries TRBV6-1 and TRBJ2-1, with 12 bases identical to TRBD2. Germline V gene lookup returns CDR1 MNHNS and CDR2 SASEGT. The CDR3 consists of 15 residues. V dropped 7 bases and J dropped 7; count of bases not matched to a gene: 8.

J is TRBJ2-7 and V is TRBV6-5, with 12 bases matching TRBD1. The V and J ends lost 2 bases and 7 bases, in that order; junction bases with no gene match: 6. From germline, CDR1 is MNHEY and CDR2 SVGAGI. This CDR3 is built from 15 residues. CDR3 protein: CASSYRGQGAREQYF. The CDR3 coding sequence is TGTGCCAGCAGTTACCGGGGACAGGGGGCGAGGGAGCAGTACTTC.

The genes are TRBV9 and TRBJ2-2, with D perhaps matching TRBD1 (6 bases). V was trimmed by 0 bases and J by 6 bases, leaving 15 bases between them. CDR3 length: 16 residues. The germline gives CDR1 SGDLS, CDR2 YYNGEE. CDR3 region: CASSVGSFQGPGELFF. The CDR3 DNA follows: TGTGCCAGCAGCGTAGGGAGTTTCCAGGGGCCCGGGGAGCTGTTTTTT.

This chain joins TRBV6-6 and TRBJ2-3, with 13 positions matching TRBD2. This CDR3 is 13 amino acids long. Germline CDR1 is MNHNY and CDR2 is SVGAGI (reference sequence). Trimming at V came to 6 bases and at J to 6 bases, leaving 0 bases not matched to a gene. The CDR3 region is CASRLAGGDTQYF. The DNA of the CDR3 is TGTGCCAGCAGACTAGCGGGAGGGGATACGCAGTATTTT.